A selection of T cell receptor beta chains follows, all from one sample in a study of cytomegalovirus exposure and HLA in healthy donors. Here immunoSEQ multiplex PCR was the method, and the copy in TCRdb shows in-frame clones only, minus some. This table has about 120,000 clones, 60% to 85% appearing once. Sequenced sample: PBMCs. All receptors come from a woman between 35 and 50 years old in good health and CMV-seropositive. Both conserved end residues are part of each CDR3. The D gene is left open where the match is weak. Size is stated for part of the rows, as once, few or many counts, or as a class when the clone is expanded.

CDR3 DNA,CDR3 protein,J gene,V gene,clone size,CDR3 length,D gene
TGTGCCAGCAGTGACTCGAACAGGGGGCCTAATGAGCAGTTCTTC,CASSDSNRGPNEQFF,TRBJ2-1,TRBV6-4,.,15,TRBD1
TGTGCCAGCAGTAGACAGACAGGATACGAGCAGTACTTC,CASSRQTGYEQYF,TRBJ2-7,TRBV28,few,13,.
TGTGCCAGCAGCTCCAGACTAGCGGGGAAGGTCCCTGCGCAGTATTTT,CASSSRLAGKVPAQYF,TRBJ2-3,TRBV7-2,.,16,TRBD2
TGTGCCAGCAGTGAAAGACAGGGGGAAGGCGGGGAGCTGTTTTTT,CASSERQGEGGELFF,TRBJ2-2,TRBV2,once,15,TRBD1
TGTGCCAGCCTGGACAGGGGGGGCCTCAATCAGCCCCAGCATTTT,CASLDRGGLNQPQHF,TRBJ1-5,TRBV6-1,.,15,TRBD1
TGCAGCGTTGGCGGGGGGCGTAGGATTGGGGGCAATCAGCCCCAGCATTTT,CSVGGGRRIGGNQPQHF,TRBJ1-5,TRBV29-1,.,17,.
TGTGCCAGCAGGGGGACAGGGGCTGGTCAGCCCCAGCATTTT,CASRGTGAGQPQHF,TRBJ1-5,TRBV6-5,.,14,TRBD1
TGTGCTAGTGGTTTGATCGGGGAGACCCAGTACTTC,CASGLIGETQYF,TRBJ2-5,TRBV12-5,.,12,.
TGTGCCTGGAGCCCAGGGGCTCGAGGCTACACCTTC,CAWSPGARGYTF,TRBJ1-2,TRBV30,.,12,.
TGTGCCAGCAGGAGGGACAGTGGGATCTACGAGCAGTACTTC,CASRRDSGIYEQYF,TRBJ2-7,TRBV6-1,.,14,TRBD1
TGTGCCAGCAGCTGGCAGGTGAACACTGAAGCTTTCTTT,CASSWQVNTEAFF,TRBJ1-1,TRBV7-2,.,13,.